A selection of T cell receptor beta chains follows, all from one sample in a study of T-cell reconstitution after alpha-beta-depleted transplantation in children. TCRdb itself ran the PCR reads through MiXCR, one entry per CDR3 protein. The data show roughly 570,000 distinct CDR3 sequences, 27% seen once. The starting material was PBMCs, obtained before TCRalphabeta/CD19-depleted stem cell transplant. The origin of the receptors is a boy under two years old with Wiskott-Aldrich syndrome, due to receive a stem cell transplant. CDR3s include the opening cysteine and the closing phenylalanine or tryptophan. D genes are given only for firm matches. Not every row has a clone size; where given, it reads once, few, many or a size class.

size: .
V: TRBV19
D: .
J: TRBJ1-5
DNA: TGTGCCAGTAGTATAGGACGGGCTTCTGGCAATCAGCCCCAGCATTTT
CDR3: CASSIGRASGNQPQHF

size: few
V: TRBV30
D: .
J: TRBJ1-1
DNA: TGTGCCTGGAGTGGGGCACTCACTGAAGCTTTCTTT
CDR3: CAWSGALTEAFF

size: .
V: TRBV29-1
D: .
J: TRBJ1-1
DNA: TGCAGTACGATCGGACCGATTGAAGCTTTCTTT
CDR3: CSTIGPIEAFF

size: .
V: TRBV5-1
D: .
J: TRBJ1-1
DNA: TGCGCCAGCAGATGGGGGACAAACACTGAAGCTTTCTTT
CDR3: CASRWGTNTEAFF

size: .
V: TRBV3-1
D: TRBD2
J: TRBJ2-3
DNA: TGTGCCAGCAGCCAAGCTCCGGGACTAGCGTCTACAGATACGCAGTATTTT
CDR3: CASSQAPGLASTDTQYF

size: few
V: TRBV20-1
D: .
J: TRBJ1-2
DNA: TGCAGTGCTAAACCTGGGAACAGGCCCCATGGCTACACCTTC
CDR3: CSAKPGNRPHGYTF

size: few
V: TRBV20-1
D: .
J: TRBJ2-1
DNA: TGCAGTGCTGAGGCAGGAAGTTACAATGAGCAGTTCTTC
CDR3: CSAEAGSYNEQFF

size: few
V: TRBV28
D: .
J: TRBJ1-5
DNA: TGTGCCAGCAGTGCACTTCAGGGTCTTCCCCAGCATTTT
CDR3: CASSALQGLPQHF

size: few
V: TRBV15
D: TRBD2
J: TRBJ2-3
DNA: TGTGCCACCAGCAGTTGGCGGGAGACCACAGATACGCAGTATTTT
CDR3: CATSSWRETTDTQYF

size: few
V: TRBV5-1
D: TRBD2
J: TRBJ2-7
DNA: TGCGCCAGCAGCAACGGGACTAGCGGGAGGGCCAGGGAGCAGTACTTC
CDR3: CASSNGTSGRAREQYF

size: few
V: TRBV5-1
D: TRBD2
J: TRBJ2-1
DNA: TGCGCCAGCAGCTTGTCTTCGGCTAGCGGGAGTCGGTACAATGAGCAGTTCTTC
CDR3: CASSLSSASGSRYNEQFF

size: few
V: TRBV27
D: TRBD1
J: TRBJ1-6
DNA: TGTGCCAGCAGTCCGGGGACAGGGGACTCACCCCTCCACTTT
CDR3: CASSPGTGDSPLHF

size: .
V: TRBV10-3
D: .
J: TRBJ2-7
DNA: TGTGCCATCAGTGAGTCTGGAGGGTCAGGTGGCGAGCAGTACTTC
CDR3: CAISESGGSGGEQYF

size: few
V: TRBV4-2
D: TRBD2
J: TRBJ2-1
DNA: TGTGCCAGCAGCCTTCGGACTAGCGGGAGGAGCTCCTACAATGAGCAGTTCTTC
CDR3: CASSLRTSGRSSYNEQFF

size: .
V: TRBV5-1
D: TRBD1
J: TRBJ1-2
DNA: TGCGCCAGCAGCATTGGGACAGCTAACTATGGCTACACCTTC
CDR3: CASSIGTANYGYTF

size: .
V: TRBV20-1
D: .
J: TRBJ1-1
DNA: TGCAGTGCTGGGGACATTGAAGCTTTCTTT
CDR3: CSAGDIEAFF

size: few
V: TRBV20-1
D: TRBD2
J: TRBJ2-1
DNA: TGCAGTGCTAGTCCGGGTAGCGGGACATTCTACAATGAGCAGTTCTTC
CDR3: CSASPGSGTFYNEQFF

size: .
V: TRBV20-1
D: .
J: TRBJ1-5
DNA: TGCAGTGCTAGACCCGACCCCTATGAACCCAATCAGCCCCAGCATTTT
CDR3: CSARPDPYEPNQPQHF

size: few
V: TRBV5-1
D: TRBD2
J: TRBJ2-2
DNA: TGCGCCAGCCGCTCCGGGACTAGCGGGAGTCCGAACACCGGGGAGCTGTTTTTT
CDR3: CASRSGTSGSPNTGELFF

size: .
V: TRBV2
D: .
J: TRBJ1-1
DNA: TGTGCCAGCAGCCGATACAGGGAGGGCACTGAAGCTTTCTTT
CDR3: CASSRYREGTEAFF

size: .
V: TRBV5-1
D: .
J: TRBJ2-7
DNA: TGCGCCAGCAGCTTGGATACCGGGACAAACGACTACGAGCAGTACTTC
CDR3: CASSLDTGTNDYEQYF

size: .
V: TRBV10-3
D: .
J: TRBJ1-1
DNA: TGTGCCATCAGTGAGTCGAAGGTGGGAAGAGCTTTCTTT
CDR3: CAISESKVGRAFF

size: .
V: TRBV6-1
D: .
J: TRBJ2-1
DNA: TGTGCCAGCAGTGCCCCCAGACTTCACTACAATGAGCAGTTCTTC
CDR3: CASSAPRLHYNEQFF

size: .
V: TRBV11-1
D: TRBD2
J: TRBJ2-3
DNA: TGTGCCAGCAGCTTAGGGGGAGGGAGTGTCTATGGGACAGATACGCAGTATTTT
CDR3: CASSLGGGSVYGTDTQYF

size: .
V: TRBV27
D: .
J: TRBJ1-6
DNA: TGTGCCAGCAGTTTGGGTACGGGGTATAATTCACCCCTCCACTTT
CDR3: CASSLGTGYNSPLHF

size: .
V: TRBV24-1
D: .
J: TRBJ2-5
DNA: TGTGCCACCGGAACCGGGGGACTGCCAAAAGAGACCCAGTACTTC
CDR3: CATGTGGLPKETQYF

size: few
V: TRBV9
D: .
J: TRBJ2-1
DNA: TGTGCCAGCAGCCGAACCTCGTCCGAGAATGAGCAGTTCTTC
CDR3: CASSRTSSENEQFF

size: few
V: TRBV10-3
D: TRBD2
J: TRBJ2-3
DNA: TGTGCCATCGGCGGGCCTAGCGGCGCGGATACGCAGTATTTT
CDR3: CAIGGPSGADTQYF

size: .
V: TRBV18
D: .
J: TRBJ2-1
DNA: TGTGCCAGCTCACCACTTAACCAGTACAATGAGCAGTTCTTC
CDR3: CASSPLNQYNEQFF

size: .
V: TRBV20-1
D: TRBD2
J: TRBJ2-7
DNA: TGCAGTGCTAGCCGGGGGGTGGAGCAGTACTTC
CDR3: CSASRGVEQYF

size: .
V: TRBV5-1
D: .
J: TRBJ2-7
DNA: TGCGCCAGCAGCTTGGCCTGCGAGCAGTACTTC
CDR3: CASSLACEQYF

size: .
V: TRBV28
D: .
J: TRBJ2-3
DNA: TGTGCCAGCAGGGACCGGGGCCATGTCTCAGAGCGCACAGATACGCAGTATTTT
CDR3: CASRDRGHVSERTDTQYF

size: .
V: TRBV5-5
D: TRBD1
J: TRBJ2-7
DNA: TGTGCCAGCAGCTCCGCAGGGGGCTGGTACGAGCAGTACTTC
CDR3: CASSSAGGWYEQYF

size: few
V: TRBV2
D: .
J: TRBJ2-1
DNA: TGTGCCAGCAGGGTTGGGTCGGTAGGATCCAATGAGCAGTTCTTC
CDR3: CASRVGSVGSNEQFF

size: few
V: TRBV5-1
D: TRBD2
J: TRBJ2-7
DNA: TGCGCCAGCGCAAATGAGGGAGGGACGGGCGCCGAGCAGTACTTC
CDR3: CASANEGGTGAEQYF

size: few
V: TRBV7-2
D: .
J: TRBJ2-3
DNA: TGTGCCAGCTTAGAACTGCACTTTAGCACAGATACGCAGTATTTT
CDR3: CASLELHFSTDTQYF

size: .
V: TRBV5-1
D: .
J: TRBJ2-7
DNA: TGCGCCAGCAGCTTGAGAGGGGGGATCCTTAGTTACGAGCAGTACTTC
CDR3: CASSLRGGILSYEQYF

size: .
V: TRBV7-2
D: .
J: TRBJ1-5
DNA: TGTGCCAGCAGCCGGACCGGGACCGATAATCAGCCCCAGCATTTT
CDR3: CASSRTGTDNQPQHF

size: .
V: TRBV20-1
D: TRBD1
J: TRBJ1-5
DNA: TGCAGTGCTCACCAGGGGGCAGGGGATAGCAATCAGCCCCAGCATTTT
CDR3: CSAHQGAGDSNQPQHF

size: few
V: TRBV9
D: .
J: TRBJ1-5
DNA: TGTGCCAGCAGCGTAGGGCCCTATAGCAATCAGCCCCAGCATTTT
CDR3: CASSVGPYSNQPQHF

size: .
V: TRBV6-1
D: TRBD1
J: TRBJ2-3
DNA: TGTGCCAGCAGGGGACAGGGTAGGAGCACAGATACGCAGTATTTT
CDR3: CASRGQGRSTDTQYF

size: many
V: TRBV28
D: .
J: TRBJ1-6
DNA: TGTGCCAGCAGTCCCCGACCGGATTCACCCCTCCACTTT
CDR3: CASSPRPDSPLHF

size: few
V: TRBV5-1
D: TRBD1
J: TRBJ2-4
DNA: TGCGCCAGCAGCTACAACAGGGGGCCGTGGGACATTCAGTACTTC
CDR3: CASSYNRGPWDIQYF

size: .
V: TRBV12-3/TRBV12-4
D: .
J: TRBJ2-5
DNA: TGTGCCAGCAGTCCAGACGAGCAAGAGACCCAGTACTTC
CDR3: CASSPDEQETQYF

size: .
V: TRBV3-1
D: .
J: TRBJ1-2
DNA: TGTGCCAGCAGCCAAGATGCGGCAGGAATCTATGGCTACACCTTC
CDR3: CASSQDAAGIYGYTF

size: .
V: TRBV24-1
D: .
J: TRBJ2-1
DNA: TGTGCCACCAGTGATTTGGCCGGGGATGAGCAGTTCTTC
CDR3: CATSDLAGDEQFF

size: few
V: TRBV20-1
D: .
J: TRBJ1-1
DNA: TGCAGTGCTGGGGACCCCTCTGGAGCTTTCTTT
CDR3: CSAGDPSGAFF

size: once
V: TRBV20-1
D: .
J: TRBJ2-3
DNA: TGCAGTGCTAAGTTGGATACGCAGTATTTT
CDR3: CSAKLDTQYF

size: .
V: TRBV5-1
D: .
J: TRBJ2-1
DNA: TGCGCCAGCAGCTTGGACGGATTAGATGAGCAGTTCTTC
CDR3: CASSLDGLDEQFF

size: .
V: TRBV7-6
D: TRBD2
J: TRBJ2-1
DNA: TGTGCCAGCAGCTCCCTCCGAGCGGGAGCCACCTACAATGAGCAGTTCTTC
CDR3: CASSSLRAGATYNEQFF

size: .
V: TRBV20-1
D: .
J: TRBJ1-2
DNA: TGCAGTGCAAGAACAGGGACTGGCTACACCTTC
CDR3: CSARTGTGYTF